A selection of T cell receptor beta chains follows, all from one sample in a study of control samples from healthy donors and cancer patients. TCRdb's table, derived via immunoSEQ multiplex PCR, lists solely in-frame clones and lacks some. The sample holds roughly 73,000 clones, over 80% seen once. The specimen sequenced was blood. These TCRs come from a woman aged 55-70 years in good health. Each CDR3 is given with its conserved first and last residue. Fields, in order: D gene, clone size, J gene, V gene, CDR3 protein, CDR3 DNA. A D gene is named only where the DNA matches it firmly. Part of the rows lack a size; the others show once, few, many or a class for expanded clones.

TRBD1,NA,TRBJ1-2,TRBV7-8,CASSHDRAYGYTF,TGTGCCAGCAGCCACGACAGGGCCTATGGCTACACCTTC
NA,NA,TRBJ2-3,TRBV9,CASSNRPITDTQYF,TGTGCCAGCAGCAATCGACCAATCACAGATACGCAGTATTTT
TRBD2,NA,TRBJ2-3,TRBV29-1,CSVDTSGRAMTDTQYF,TGCAGCGTTGATACTAGCGGGAGGGCTATGACAGATACGCAGTATTTT
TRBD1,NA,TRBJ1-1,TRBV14,CASSPGGPEAFF,TGTGCCAGCAGTCCAGGGGGGCCTGAAGCTTTCTTT
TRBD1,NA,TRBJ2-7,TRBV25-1,CASSAQGVGEQYF,TGTGCCAGCAGTGCGCAGGGGGTGGGTGAGCAGTACTTC
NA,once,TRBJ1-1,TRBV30,CAWRGSRMAFF,TGTGCCTGGAGAGGATCGCGGATGGCTTTCTTT
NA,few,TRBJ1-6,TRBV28,CASSPSYNSPLHF,TGTGCCAGCAGTCCCTCCTATAATTCACCCCTCCACTTT
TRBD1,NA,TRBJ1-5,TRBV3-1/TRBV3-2,CASSLGTGGNQPQHF,TGTGCCAGCAGCCTTGGGACAGGTGGCAATCAGCCCCAGCATTTT
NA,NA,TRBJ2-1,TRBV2,CASSRVSAYNEQFF,TGTGCCAGCAGTCGCGTTTCCGCCTACAATGAGCAGTTCTTC
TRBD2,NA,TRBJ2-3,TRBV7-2,CASSPTGGRGYTQYF,TGTGCCAGCAGCCCCACGGGGGGGAGAGGATATACGCAGTATTTT
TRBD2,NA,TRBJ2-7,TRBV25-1,CASRGLAGGEQYF,TGTGCCAGCAGAGGACTAGCGGGGGGCGAGCAGTACTTC
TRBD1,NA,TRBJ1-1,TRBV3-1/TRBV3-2,CASSQGRGRGKAFF,TGTGCCAGCAGCCAAGGCAGGGGGCGGGGGAAAGCTTTCTTT
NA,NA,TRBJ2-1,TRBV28,CASSNQQVTNNEQFF,TGTGCCAGCAGTAATCAACAGGTTACGAACAATGAGCAGTTCTTC
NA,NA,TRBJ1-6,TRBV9,CASSVETNTSPLHF,TGTGCCAGCAGCGTAGAGACTAATACATCACCCCTCCACTTT
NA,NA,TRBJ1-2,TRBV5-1,CASSWDDRTYPYGYTF,TGCGCCAGCAGCTGGGATGACAGGACTTACCCCTATGGCTACACCTTC